What follows are 18 T cell receptor beta chains derived from one specimen sequenced in a study of tumor and adjacent non-tumor tissue in lung cancer. The library came from three nested PCR rounds adapted from ARM-PCR protocols. TCRdb re-derived calls from the multiplex PCR reads in MiXCR, one entry per CDR3 protein. The repertoire holds some 99,000 distinct CDR3 sequences, with 60% to 80% as singletons. The template was RNA from unsorted bulk tissue. This non-tumor lung sample came from over 3 cm beyond the tumor edge. Source material: distant non-tumor lung tissue. These receptor sequences come from a man aged 55 to 69 with non-small cell lung cancer.

This clonotype has at least ten counts. DNA of the CDR3: TGCAGTGCGCCACCTTTAGCGGGGGGGAACAATGAGCAGTTCTTC. Amino acid sequence: CSAPPLAGGNNEQFF. This chain links TRBV20-1 with TRBJ2-1; TRBD2 aligns across 11 bases. Germline CDR1 DFQATT, CDR2 SNEGSKA (reference sequence). This CDR3 region has 15 residues. V lost 6 bases, J lost 5 bases, and 9 bases stayed unmatched.

Comments on this clonotype: This clone may be a read error of a much larger clone one base away. This chain connects TRBV19 to TRBJ2-2; D not certain. CDR3 length: 12 residues. CDR1 and CDR2 from the germline V gene are LNHDA and SQIVND (reference sequence). The V end was cut by 9 bases, the J end by 4 bases, with 9 bases between. The CDR3: CASESRTGELFF. The DNA for the CDR3 is TGTGCCAGCGAAAGCCGCACCGGGGAGCTGTTTTTT.

In its sample, this clonotype was seen a few times. V gene TRBV21-1 combines with J gene TRBJ1-5; the table's D gene call, TRBD1, was not cross checked with the DNA. TRBV21-1 is recorded as a pseudogene. This CDR3 contains 16 residues. CDR3 nucleotides: TGTGCCAGCAGCAAACGTGGAGTCAGGGGGATTCAGCCCCAGCATTTT. Protein: CASSKRGVRGIQPQHF.

This clonotype turned up a few times. A much larger clone sits a single nucleotide away, making a read error possible. V usage is TRBV20-1 and J usage is TRBJ2-1, with 11 bases that match TRBD1. CDR1 DFQATT and CDR2 SNEGSKA come from the germline V gene (reference sequence). There are 17 residues in the CDR3. The CDR3 DNA follows: TGCAGTGCTAGACCCTACGGACAGGGGGCGCTTGCCAATAAGCAGTTCTTC. Protein product: CSARPYGQGALANKQFF.

The J gene is TRBJ2-1, the V gene TRBV6-2 or TRBV6-3, with D perhaps matching TRBD2 (6 bases). V shed 6 bases and J shed 11 bases, with 26 bases lying between them. This CDR3 region has 16 residues. Germline CDR1 MNHEY, CDR2 SVGEGT. As DNA, the CDR3 is TGTGCCAGCAGCCGCCGGACTAAAGGGACCACCGCCAAGCAGTTCTTC. It codes for CASSRRTKGTTAKQFF.

Notes on this clonotype: One end of the junction varies from germline; a read error may be responsible. The chain has TRBV11-3 and TRBJ2-2; D is perhaps TRBD2 (6 bases). Germline-derived CDR1 and CDR2 are SGHNT and YENEEA. The CDR3 length is 17 residues. The CDR3 coding sequence is TGTGCCAGCAGCTTTGATCGCGGGACGGCGAACACTGGGGAACTGTTTTTT. This translates into CASSFDRGTANTGELFF.

There are many counts of this clonotype. The CDR3 coding sequence is TGTGCCTCAGGGCGAGGGACGAACACTGAAGCTTTCTTT. It yields the protein CASGRGTNTEAFF. The chain recombines TRBV10-3 with TRBJ1-1; tentatively, D is TRBD1 (5 bases). The CDR3 has 13 amino acids. Germline-derived CDR1 and CDR2 are ENHRY and SYGVKD. Trimming left V 11 bases short and J 1 base short, with 14 bases between.

Comments on this clonotype: The junction and the germline gene differ at one end; a read error may be behind it. The CDR3 DNA sequence: TGTGCCAGATGCTCGGGACTAGCGGGAGCGACGAACACCGGGGAGCTGCTTTTT. Amino acids: CARCSGLAGATNTGELLF. V and J are TRBV11-2 and TRBJ2-2, with 14 bases fitting TRBD2. CDR1 and CDR2 from the germline V gene are SGHAT and FQNNGV. The length of the CDR3 is 18 residues.

A word on this clonotype: Germline is not matched at one junction end, which may reflect a read error. The chain has TRBV12-3 or TRBV12-4 and TRBJ1-2; D gene ambiguous. CDR3 length: 12 residues. DNA for the CDR3: TGTGCCATCAGTCAAGACATTCAGGGCTACACCTTC. This translates into CAISQDIQGYTF.

In this sample, this clonotype turned up many times. The rearrangement joins TRBV4-1 to TRBJ1-2; D perhaps matches TRBD1 (6 bases). V lost 0 bases to trimming and J lost 6 bases, with 14 bases between them. The germline V gene encodes CDR1 MGHRA and CDR2 YSYEKL. There are 15 residues in the CDR3. The CDR3 region has the DNA TGCGCCAGCAGCCAAGAAAGCTCAGGGGACGATGGCTACACCTTC. This codes for CASSQESSGDDGYTF.

This clonotype was found a few times. A much bigger clone sits one base away, suggesting this may be a read error. This chain joins TRBV6-2 or TRBV6-3 and TRBJ1-5; D might be TRBD1 (6 bases). The V and J ends lost 7 bases and 6 bases respectively, with 16 bases between them. This CDR3 region has 14 residues. The germline V gene encodes CDR1 MNHEY and CDR2 SVGEGT. The CDR3 DNA reads TGTGCCAGCAACTTAGGCAGGGGAATTCAGCCCCAGCATTTT. Protein: CASNLGRGIQPQHF.

This clonotype was picked up many times. J is TRBJ2-7 and V is TRBV4-1; D remains ambiguous. V was pared by 4 bases and J by 3 bases, with 16 bases between. The length of the CDR3 is 15 residues. From germline, CDR1 is MGHRA and CDR2 YSYEKL. CDR3: CASSPTVNRYYEQYF. Written as DNA, the CDR3 is TGCGCCAGCAGCCCTACGGTGAACCGCTACTACGAGCAGTACTTC.

Regarding this clonotype: A much larger clone differs by one base, so this may be a read error. Since the CDR3 does not end with the conserved phenylalanine or tryptophan, this likely comes from a read error. This chain connects TRBV12-3 or TRBV12-4 to TRBJ2-7; D is undetermined. V was cut by 3 bases and J by 3 bases, with 6 bases left in between. The CDR3 sequence is 12 residues long. This chain's CDR3 is CASSFGGYEQYL. The CDR3 DNA reads as TGTGCCAGCAGTTTCGGCGGCTACGAGCAGTACCTC.

The sample holds many counts of this clonotype. This sequence joins TRBV28 and TRBJ2-7; 10 bases fit TRBD2. The V gene end was trimmed by 5 bases and the J gene end by 2 bases; junction bases not matched to a gene: 3. This CDR3 region has 14 residues. Germline CDR1 and CDR2: MDHEN and SYDVKM. The CDR3 here is CASSRLAGAYEQYF. CDR3 in DNA: TGTGCCAGCAGTCGGCTAGCGGGAGCCTACGAGCAGTACTTC. Based on the CDR3 plus reference TRBV28 and TRBJ2-7, the full variable domain is DVKVTQSSRYLVKRTGEKVFLECVQDMDHENMFWYRQDPGLGLRLIYFSYDVKMKEKGDIPEGYSVSREKKERFSLILESASTNQTSMYLCASSRLAGAYEQYFGPGTRLTVT.

On this clonotype: This may be a read error, as it is one base from a much larger clone. This chain uses TRBV5-1 with TRBJ2-3, with TRBD2 matching 9 bases. The CDR3 is 13 residues long. Germline CDR1 reads SGHRS; CDR2 reads YFSETQ. The CDR3 here is CASSREGSETHYF. The DNA for the CDR3 is TGCGCCAGCTCGCGGGAGGGAAGTGAGACGCACTATTTT. The full variable domain, rest sourced from reference TRBV5-1 and TRBJ2-3, is KAGVTQTPRYLIKTRGQQVTLSCSPISGHRSVSWYQQTPGQGLQFLFEYFSETQRNKGNFPGRFSGRQFSNSRSEMNVSTLELGDSALYLCASSREGSETHYFGPGTRLTVL.

This clonotype appeared many times. This chain links TRBV20-1 with TRBJ2-3, with 8 bases lining up with TRBD1. The CDR3 extends over 15 amino acids. Germline V gene data show CDR1 as DFQATT and CDR2 as SNEGSKA (reference sequence). V trimming: 7 bases; J trimming: 6 bases; junction bases outside the gene matches: 15. The CDR3 is CSVISRQGLADTQYF. CDR3 in DNA: TGCAGTGTCATCTCCCGACAGGGGCTAGCGGATACGCAGTATTTT.

The gene calls are TRBV9 and TRBJ2-1, with 15 bases aligning to TRBD2. Germline V CDR1 and CDR2: SGDLS, YYNGEE. J gave up 8 bases and V 4 bases, and 7 bases lay outside the gene matches. This CDR3 has 16 amino acids. The CDR3 is CASSSPGLAGGDEQFF. CDR3 sequence (DNA): TGTGCCAGCAGCTCCCCCGGACTAGCGGGGGGGGATGAGCAGTTCTTC.

This clonotype was recorded many times. CDR3 in amino acids: CASGLGGGRFADTQYF. The CDR3 bases are TGTGCCAGCGGGTTGGGGGGCGGGAGGTTTGCAGATACGCAGTATTTT. The rearrangement uses TRBV12-3 or TRBV12-4 and TRBJ2-3, with 8 bases matching TRBD2. This CDR3 comprises 16 residues. V was clipped by 8 bases and J by 4 bases; unmatched bases: 14.